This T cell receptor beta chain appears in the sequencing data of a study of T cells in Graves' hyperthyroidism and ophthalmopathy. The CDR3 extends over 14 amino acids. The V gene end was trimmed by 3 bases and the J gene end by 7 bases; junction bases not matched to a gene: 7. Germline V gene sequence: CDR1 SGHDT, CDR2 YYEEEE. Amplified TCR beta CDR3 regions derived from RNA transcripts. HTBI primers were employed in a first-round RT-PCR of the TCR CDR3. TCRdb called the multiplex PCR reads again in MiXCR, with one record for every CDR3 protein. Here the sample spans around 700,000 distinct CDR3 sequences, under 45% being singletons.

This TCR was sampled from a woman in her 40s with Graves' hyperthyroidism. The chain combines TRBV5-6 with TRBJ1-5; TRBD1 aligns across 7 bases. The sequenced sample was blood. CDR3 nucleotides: TGTGCCAGCAGCTCAGGACAGGCGGGACAGCCCCAGCATTTT. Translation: CASSSGQAGQPQHF.